A single sample gave rise to the 8 T cell receptor beta chains below, sequenced in a study of shared clonotypes between healthy human individuals. CD8 cells regarded as naive lacked CD45RO, were positively chosen for CCR7, and omitted terminally differentiated effector memory CD45RA+ cells. The assay was immunoSEQ multiplex PCR, and TCRdb's table has in-frame clones only and misses some. The table has some 2.1 million clones, approximately 95% seen once. What was sequenced was naive CD8+ T cells sorted from blood. These receptors were taken from a man aged 18 to 30 in good health.

The V and J genes are TRBV5-8 and TRBJ2-2; D remains ambiguous. Trimming removed 0 bases at V and 7 bases at J, with 10 bases between. CDR1 and CDR2 from the germline V gene are SGHTS and YDEGEE. The CDR3 totals 14 residues. CDR3 sequence reads: CASSLGVIGGELFF. CDR3 nucleotide sequence: TGTGCCAGCAGCTTGGGGGTCATCGGCGGGGAGCTGTTTTTT.

The table lists this clone with a count of one. This chain uses TRBV29-1 with TRBJ2-7; 7 positions agree with TRBD1. The germline gives CDR1 SQVTM, CDR2 ANQGSEA. The CDR3 is 13 amino acids. V lost 4 bases to trimming and J lost 2 bases; unmatched junction nucleotides: 5. The DNA for the CDR3 is TGCAGCGTTGGACAGGGTCAGGCCTACGAGCAGTACTTC. It specifies CSVGQGQAYEQYF.

This clone was seen a single time. The chain links TRBV11-2 to TRBJ2-1, with unresolved D. V lost 1 base and J 0 bases, leaving 10 bases between the germline ends. Germline V CDR1 and CDR2: SGHAT, FQNNGV. CDR3 size: 16 residues. CDR3: CASSLAENSSYNEQFF. CDR3 coding DNA: TGTGCCAGCAGCTTAGCCGAGAACAGCTCCTACAATGAGCAGTTCTTC.

With respect to this clone: Different DNA sequences within this sample yield the same CDR3. The rearrangement joins TRBV7-9 to TRBJ2-5, with 8 bases lining up with TRBD2. The CDR3 extends over 14 amino acids. Looked up from germline, CDR1 is SEHNR and CDR2 is FQNEAQ (reference sequence). The junction had 7 bases not matched to a gene; V was cut back by 5 bases and J by 5 bases. CDR3 in DNA: TGTGCCAGCAGCCAGAGCGGGAGCGGGGAGACCCAGTACTTC. It encodes CASSQSGSGETQYF.

This chain links TRBV7-8 with TRBJ2-7; D call uncertain. Germline CDR1 is SGHVS and CDR2 is FQNEAQ. The CDR3 totals 13 residues. V lost 2 bases and J 5 bases, leaving 10 bases between the germline ends. The CDR3 DNA is TGTGCCAGCAGCTTAAACAGCAGGCACGAGCAGTACTTC. This sequence encodes CASSLNSRHEQYF.

This chain joins TRBV15 and TRBJ2-3; weak D call: TRBD1 (6 bases). The CDR3 length is 15 residues. Germline CDR1 LNHNV, CDR2 YYDKDF (reference sequence). Trimming removed 8 bases from V and 0 bases from J, with 15 bases in between. Written as DNA, the CDR3 is TGTGCCACCGGGGATGACAGGTCTAGCACAGATACGCAGTATTTT. It specifies CATGDDRSSTDTQYF.

V is TRBV29-1 and J is TRBJ2-3; D gene ambiguous. The germline gives CDR1 SQVTM, CDR2 ANQGSEA. The CDR3 length is 14 residues. V gave up 5 bases and J gave up 0 bases, with 12 bases separating them. The chain's CDR3 is CSVCPLGSTDTQYF. CDR3 DNA sequence: TGCAGCGTTTGCCCCCTAGGGAGCACAGATACGCAGTATTTT.

The V and J genes are TRBV4-1 and TRBJ1-6; 7 bases align to TRBD1. V was pared by 1 base and J by 10 bases, with 7 bases of the junction left unmatched. Germline V gene sequence: CDR1 MGHRA, CDR2 YSYEKL. The CDR3 totals 15 residues. CDR3 region: CASSQGQGGGSPLHF. The CDR3, as DNA: TGCGCCAGCAGCCAAGGACAGGGTGGCGGGTCACCCCTCCACTTT.